The 13 T cell receptor beta chains below come from one sample, sequenced in a study of PD-1 blockade in mismatch repair-deficient tumors. Sequencing used immunoSEQ multiplex PCR; TCRdb keeps in-frame clones, though not all of them. This table holds some 48,000 clones, roughly 80% found once. The sample here was peripheral blood, taken more than 19 weeks after starting pembrolizumab. The source of these receptors is an adult with mismatch repair-deficient cancer.

A word on this clone: Its ends do not fully match the called genes, so a read error is possible. The genes are TRBV7-3 and TRBJ2-2; D tentatively reads TRBD1 or TRBD2 (6 bases each). This CDR3 contains 14 residues. The germline V gene encodes CDR1 SGHTA and CDR2 FQGTGA. The CDR3 protein is CTSSLGGGTGELFF. In DNA, the CDR3 is TGTACCAGCAGCTTAGGAGGGGGCACCGGGGAGCTGTTTTTT.

The rearrangement joins TRBV18 to TRBJ2-2; possible D gene TRBD1, 7 bases. CDR1 and CDR2 (germline): KGHSH, LQKENI. V lost 1 base, J lost 4 bases, and 19 bases lay in between. The CDR3 is made up of 18 amino acids. CDR3 sequence reads: CASSPRIQGGLSTGELFF. The CDR3 region has the DNA TGTGCCAGCTCACCACGGATTCAGGGGGGTCTGAGCACCGGGGAGCTGTTTTTT.

This chain uses TRBV4-3 with TRBJ2-1; D unclear. The CDR3 totals 11 residues. The germline V gene encodes CDR1 LGHNA and CDR2 YSLEER. V shed 1 base and J shed 9 bases, with 4 bases lying between them. This chain's CDR3 is CASSQGGEQFF. CDR3 in DNA: TGCGCCAGCAGCCAAGGTGGTGAGCAGTTCTTC.

This chain joins TRBV6-5 and TRBJ2-2, with a weak D call TRBD2 (6 bases). V dropped 0 bases and J dropped 3 bases, with 11 bases sitting between them. This CDR3 is 16 amino acids long. From germline, CDR1 is MNHEY and CDR2 SVGAGI. The CDR3, as DNA: TGTGCCAGCAGTTACTCGGGGGGAGAACACACCGGGGAGCTGTTTTTT. This gives the protein CASSYSGGEHTGELFF.

This clone appeared a few times. This chain joins TRBV2 and TRBJ1-5; no reliable D call. The germline CDR1 and CDR2 sequences are SNHLY and FYNNEI. The V end was cut by 4 bases, the J end by 0 bases, with 7 bases between. The CDR3 totals 14 residues. CDR3 DNA sequence: TGTGCCAGCAGTGTACCGGCTAGCAATCAGCCCCAGCATTTT. Protein sequence: CASSVPASNQPQHF.

This clone was observed a few times. This chain uses TRBV27 with TRBJ1-2; tentatively, D is TRBD1 (5 bases). The CDR3 covers 11 residues. The V gene lost 6 bases and the J gene lost 10 bases, with 12 bases spanning the gap. In germline, CDR1 is MNHEY, CDR2 SMNVEV (reference sequence). The CDR3 is CASRGARDYTF. The CDR3 bases are TGTGCCAGCAGAGGGGCTCGGGACTACACCTTC.

For this clone: Other DNA sequences in this specimen translate into the identical CDR3. The chain has TRBV4-3 and TRBJ1-5, with D unclear. This CDR3 spans 13 amino acids. Trimming removed 1 base at V and 4 bases at J, with 5 bases between. In germline, CDR1 is LGHNA, CDR2 YSLEER. The CDR3 loop is CASSQGANQPQHF. In DNA, the CDR3 is TGCGCCAGCAGCCAAGGGGCAAATCAGCCCCAGCATTTT.

The rearrangement links TRBV19 to TRBJ2-1, with D possibly TRBD2 on 6 matching bases. Germline CDR1 is LNHDA and CDR2 is SQIVND (reference sequence). The ends were cut back, 6 bases at V and 0 bases at J, with 12 bases in the middle. This CDR3 comprises 15 residues. The CDR3 sequence: CASRSGWSSYNEQFF. The CDR3 DNA reads TGTGCCAGTAGGAGCGGGTGGAGCTCCTACAATGAGCAGTTCTTC.

The V gene is TRBV14, the J gene TRBJ2-6; the D is unclear. V was trimmed by 0 bases and J by 1 base, leaving 4 bases between them. CDR3 length: 15 residues. Germline lookup yields CDR1 SGHDN and CDR2 FVKESK. For the CDR3, the DNA is TGTGCCAGCAGCCAAGATGGGTCTGGGGCCAACGTCCTGACTTTC. Residues: CASSQDGSGANVLTF.

The chain uses TRBV6-4 and TRBJ1-5, with no clear D. V shed 4 bases and J shed 6 bases, with 16 bases lying between them. The CDR3 contains 15 residues. Germline V gives CDR1 MRHNA, CDR2 SNTAGT. CDR3 amino acids: CASSGPARPSQPQHF. Here the CDR3 DNA reads TGTGCCAGCAGTGGCCCTGCCCGACCCAGTCAGCCCCAGCATTTT.

V usage is TRBV12-1 and J usage is TRBJ2-1; no check of the table's D call, TRBD2, against the DNA was made. TRBV12-1 counts as a pseudogene. The CDR3 has 18 residues. CDR3 amino acids: CASSFKGTSGSLFHEQFF. The CDR3 DNA reads as TGTGCCAGCAGCTTCAAAGGGACTAGCGGGAGTCTCTTTCATGAGCAGTTCTTC.

This clone was observed once. The rearrangement joins TRBV2 to TRBJ1-1; maybe TRBD1 (5 bases). Germline CDR1 and CDR2: SNHLY and FYNNEI. V was clipped by 4 bases and J by 10 bases, with 13 bases between them. The CDR3 sequence is 12 residues long. This CDR3 reads CASSGQPFAAFF. In nucleotides, the CDR3 is TGTGCCAGCAGTGGACAGCCTTTCGCAGCTTTCTTT.

This chain uses TRBV9 with TRBJ2-5; TRBD2 is a possible D gene (5 bases). Trimming stripped 4 bases from V and 5 bases from J, with 18 bases between. The CDR3 runs 15 residues. The V gene's germline CDR1 is SGDLS and CDR2 YYNGEE. The CDR3 DNA is TGTGCCAGCAGCTTCCAGGACTCCTTGGGGGAGACCCAGTACTTC. Translating it yields CASSFQDSLGETQYF.